This passage covers 10 T cell receptor beta chains from one sample sequenced in a study of technical replicates of blood from a handful of donors. Sequenced by immunoSEQ multiplex PCR; TCRdb stores in-frame clones only, minus some. The sample has tens of thousands of clones; 85% to 95% are singletons. Sample: T cells isolated from PBMCs. The source of these receptors is a human donor in good health.

The J gene is TRBJ1-2, the V gene TRBV29-1, with D perhaps TRBD1 (6 bases). V was trimmed by 1 base and J by 8 bases, leaving 14 bases between them. The CDR3 sequence is 13 residues long. CDR1 is SQVTM, CDR2 ANQGSEA, per germline. CDR3 nucleotide sequence: TGCAGCGTTGAAGTCCTGACAGGCGGCGGCTACACCTTC. Encoded protein: CSVEVLTGGGYTF.

The chain uses TRBV2 and TRBJ1-5, with D hard to call. Trimming stripped 4 bases from V and 4 bases from J, with 17 bases between. The germline CDR1 and CDR2 sequences are SNHLY and FYNNEI. The CDR3 loop spans 16 amino acids. The CDR3 spells CASSVPAVTANQPQHF. CDR3 sequence (DNA): TGTGCCAGCAGTGTTCCAGCGGTAACGGCTAATCAGCCCCAGCATTTT. The full variable domain, with the rest looked up from reference TRBV2 and TRBJ1-5, is EPEVTQTPSHQVTQMGQEVILRCVPISNHLYFYWYRQILGQKVEFLVSFYNNEISEKSEIFDDQFSVERPDGSNFTLKIRSTKLEDSAMYFCASSVPAVTANQPQHFGDGTRLSIL.

J is TRBJ2-4 and V is TRBV7-8; 7 bases fit TRBD1. From germline, CDR1 is SGHVS and CDR2 FQNEAQ. Trimming cost V 2 bases and J 7 bases; bases outside gene matches: 5. The CDR3 is 14 residues long. The CDR3 nucleotides read TGTGCCAGCAGCTTAAGACAGGGCGGGAACATTCAGTACTTC. It codes for CASSLRQGGNIQYF.

The chain employs TRBV25-1 and TRBJ1-2; 7 positions agree with TRBD1. The CDR3 loop spans 12 amino acids. The V segment lost 5 bases and the J segment 4 bases; nucleotides outside the gene matches: 1. Germline V gene sequence: CDR1 MGHDK, CDR2 SYGVNS. The CDR3 DNA reads TGTGCCAGCAGTCCAGGGGGCTATGGCTACACCTTC. Translating gives CASSPGGYGYTF.

CDR3 coding DNA: TGTGCCAGCAGTGAAGCCGGGTGGGGGGTGGATGGCTACACCTTC. This translates into CASSEAGWGVDGYTF. J is TRBJ1-2 and V is TRBV6-1; possibly TRBD1 for D (5 bases). CDR3 length equals 15 residues. Trimming shortened V by 0 bases and J by 6 bases, and 14 bases separated the two germline ends. The germline gives CDR1 MNHNS, CDR2 SASEGT.

The genes are TRBV5-1 and TRBJ2-7; D is possibly TRBD2 (6 bases). The germline V and J ends were trimmed by 2 bases and 5 bases, with 8 bases remaining between them. Germline values: CDR1 SGHRS, CDR2 YFSETQ. The CDR3 extends over 12 amino acids. CDR3 nucleotide sequence: TGCGCCAGCAGCTTCCGCGGGAACGAGCAGTACTTC. Encoded protein: CASSFRGNEQYF.

This clone was seen once. V gene TRBV7-9 combines with J gene TRBJ2-3; D unclear. This CDR3 region has 12 residues. Trimming shortened V by 5 bases and J by 2 bases, and 5 bases separated the two germline ends. Germline V gene lookup returns CDR1 SEHNR and CDR2 FQNEAQ (reference sequence). DNA for the CDR3: TGTGCCAGCAGCCCAAACACAGATACGCAGTATTTT. This gives the protein CASSPNTDTQYF. Full variable domain (remainder filled in from reference TRBV7-9 and TRBJ2-3): DTGVSQNPRHKITKRGQNVTFRCDPISEHNRLYWYRQTLGQGPEFLTYFQNEAQLEKSRLLSDRFSAERPKGSFSTLEIQRTEQGDSAMYLCASSPNTDTQYFGPGTRLTVL.

The chain employs TRBV10-2 and TRBJ2-3; 13 nucleotides line up with TRBD2. The CDR3 is 16 amino acids. Germline values: CDR1 WSHSY, CDR2 SAAADI. Trimming took 6 bases from V and 1 from J; bases not matched to a gene: 4. The chain's CDR3 is CASSGGLAGGTDTQYF. The CDR3, as DNA: TGCGCCAGCAGCGGCGGACTAGCGGGGGGCACAGATACGCAGTATTTT.

The chain links TRBV6-5 to TRBJ2-7, with 12 bases that match TRBD2. In germline, CDR1 is MNHEY, CDR2 SVGAGI. The length of the CDR3 is 15 residues. Unmatched junction bases numbered 4, after V lost 2 bases and J lost 5 bases. CDR3 nucleotide sequence: TGTGCCAGCAGTTACACTAGCGGGAGGATAAACGAGCAGTACTTC. It yields the protein CASSYTSGRINEQYF.

The chain combines TRBV2 with TRBJ1-4, with D uncertain. CDR1 and CDR2 from the germline V gene are SNHLY and FYNNEI. CDR3 length equals 15 residues. Trimming left V 6 bases short and J 1 base short, with 12 bases between. CDR3: CASRASTGTNEKLFF. DNA of the CDR3: TGTGCCAGCAGGGCGAGCACGGGAACTAATGAAAAACTGTTTTTT.